The sequence of this T cell receptor (beta chain) was determined in a study of T-cell reconstitution after alpha-beta-depleted transplantation in children. This clonotype was seen only a few times. Its target is unknown. Study-wide findings and caveats: A year post-transplant, T-cell counts and diversity derived mostly from newly produced T cells. The origin of high day-60 TCRbeta diversity in some patients lay in surviving recipient T cells and thymic progenitors.

For TCRbeta, the library was prepared with unique molecular identifiers. TCRdb redid the calling of the PCR reads with MiXCR, one entry per CDR3 protein. The profile covers just over 950,000 distinct CDR3 sequences, with 25% to 30% appearing a single time and about 28% taken by the ten largest. The CDR3 length is 17 residues. V was pared by 0 bases and J by 1 base, with 14 bases between. The V gene's germline CDR1 is LNHNV and CDR2 YYDKDF (reference sequence). The sample was PBMCs, mostly from graft donor cells, taken 360 days after TCRalphabeta/CD19-depleted stem cell transplant. The receptor comes from a boy less than two years old who had a stem cell transplant for SCID, so the T cells may come from the graft donor. The chain combines TRBV15 with TRBJ2-3; a weak D match, TRBD2 (8 bases). CDR3 sequence reads: CATSRDREGAGTDTQYF. DNA of the CDR3: TGTGCCACCAGCAGAGATCGGGAGGGGGCAGGCACAGATACGCAGTATTTT.